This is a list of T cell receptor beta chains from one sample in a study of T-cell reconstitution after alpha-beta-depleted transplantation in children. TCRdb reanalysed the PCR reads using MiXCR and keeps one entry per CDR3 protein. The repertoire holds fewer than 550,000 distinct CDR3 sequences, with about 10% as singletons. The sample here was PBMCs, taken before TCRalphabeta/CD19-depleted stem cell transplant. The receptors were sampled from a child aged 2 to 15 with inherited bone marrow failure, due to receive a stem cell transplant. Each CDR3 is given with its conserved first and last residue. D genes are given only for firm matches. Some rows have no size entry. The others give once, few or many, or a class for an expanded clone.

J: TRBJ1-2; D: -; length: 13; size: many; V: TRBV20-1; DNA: TGCAGTGCTAGAGCCTTAGGGGCTTATGGCTACACCTTC; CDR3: CSARALGAYGYTF
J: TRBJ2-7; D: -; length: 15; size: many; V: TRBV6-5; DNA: TGTGCCAGCAGTTACCCTGGGAGCCCGTCCTACGAGCAGTACTTC; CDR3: CASSYPGSPSYEQYF
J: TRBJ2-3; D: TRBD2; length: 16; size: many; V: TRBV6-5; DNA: TGTGCCAGCAGTTTTCAAGCGGGAGGGCCTCAAGATACGCAGTATTTT; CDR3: CASSFQAGGPQDTQYF
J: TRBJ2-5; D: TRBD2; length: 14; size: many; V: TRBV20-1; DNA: TGCAGTGCTAGAGTAGGGAGGGGCCAAGAGACCCAGTACTTC; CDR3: CSARVGRGQETQYF
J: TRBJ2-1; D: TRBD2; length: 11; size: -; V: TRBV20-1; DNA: TGCAGTGCTAGAGACCTTAGCGGGAGAGGCTTC; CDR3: CSARDLSGRGF
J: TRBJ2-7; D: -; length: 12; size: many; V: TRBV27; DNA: TGTGCCAGCAGTTCCTACCAGGGGGGGCAGTACTTC; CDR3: CASSSYQGGQYF
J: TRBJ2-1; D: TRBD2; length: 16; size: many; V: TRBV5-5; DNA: TGTGCCAGCACTAAATTGAGACCAGCGGGACTGAGTGAGCAGTTCTTC; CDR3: CASTKLRPAGLSEQFF
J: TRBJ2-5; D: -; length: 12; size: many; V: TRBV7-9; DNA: TGTGCCAGCGGGGACTTCTTGGAGACCCAGTACTTC; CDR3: CASGDFLETQYF
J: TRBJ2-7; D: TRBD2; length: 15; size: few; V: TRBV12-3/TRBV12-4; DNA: TGTGCCAGCAGTCTTAGCGGGAGAGGGGCCTACGAGCAGTACTTC; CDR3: CASSLSGRGAYEQYF
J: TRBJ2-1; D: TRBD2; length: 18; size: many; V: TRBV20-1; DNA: TGCAGTGCACTTACCGGGACTAGCGGGCCTAGCTCCTACAATGAGCAGTTCTTC; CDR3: CSALTGTSGPSSYNEQFF
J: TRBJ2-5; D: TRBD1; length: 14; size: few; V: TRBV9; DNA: TGTGCCAGCAGCGCGGGACAGGGGGATGAGACCCAGTACTTC; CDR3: CASSAGQGDETQYF
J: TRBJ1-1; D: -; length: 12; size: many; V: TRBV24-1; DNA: TGTGCCACCAGTGATTTCCGGGGAGACACTTTCTTT; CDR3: CATSDFRGDTFF
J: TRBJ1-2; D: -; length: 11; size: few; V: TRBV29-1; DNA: TGCAGCGTTAGATCGTGGTATGGCTACACCTTC; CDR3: CSVRSWYGYTF
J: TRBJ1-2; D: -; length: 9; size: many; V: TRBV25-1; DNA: TGTGCCAGCGGGGGGTCCTACACCTTC; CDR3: CASGGSYTF
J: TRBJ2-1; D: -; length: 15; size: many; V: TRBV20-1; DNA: TGCAGTGCTAGAGTCGCGGGACAACGGGGCAATGAGCAGTTCTTC; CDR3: CSARVAGQRGNEQFF
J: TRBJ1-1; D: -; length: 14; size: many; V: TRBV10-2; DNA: TGCGCCAGCAGTTCTCCGGGAAGAAACACTGAAGCTTTCTTT; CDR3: CASSSPGRNTEAFF
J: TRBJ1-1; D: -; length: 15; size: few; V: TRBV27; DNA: TGTGCCAGCAGTTTATCGACAGGCGAGAACACTGAAGCTTTCTTT; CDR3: CASSLSTGENTEAFF
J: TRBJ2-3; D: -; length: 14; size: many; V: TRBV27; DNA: TGTGCCAGCAGTTCGACTAGGGCGGCAGATACGCAGTATTTT; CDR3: CASSSTRAADTQYF
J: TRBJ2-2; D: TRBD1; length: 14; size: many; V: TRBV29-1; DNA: TGCAGCGTCCCCGGGACAGGGGGGACCGGGGAGCTGTTTTTT; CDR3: CSVPGTGGTGELFF
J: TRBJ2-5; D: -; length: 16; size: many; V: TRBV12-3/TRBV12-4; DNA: TGTGCCAGCAGTTTAGGAGCAGCGTCCCTGGGGGAGACCCAGTACTTC; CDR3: CASSLGAASLGETQYF
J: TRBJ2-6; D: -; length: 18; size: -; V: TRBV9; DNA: TGTGCCAGCAGCGCAACTACACAGATAGGGGCTGGGGCCAACGTCCTGACTTTC; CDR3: CASSATTQIGAGANVLTF
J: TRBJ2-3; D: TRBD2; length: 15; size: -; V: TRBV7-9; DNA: TGTGCCAGCAGCTTTGCGGGAGGGCCCAGAGATACGCAGTATTTT; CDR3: CASSFAGGPRDTQYF
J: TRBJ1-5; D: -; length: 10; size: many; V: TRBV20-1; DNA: TGCAGTGCGGGGAATCAGCCCCAGCATTTT; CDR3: CSAGNQPQHF
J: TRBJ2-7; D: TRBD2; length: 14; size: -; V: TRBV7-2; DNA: TGTGCCAGCAGCTTAGTAGCGGGAGGGCGTGAGCAGTACTTC; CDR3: CASSLVAGGREQYF
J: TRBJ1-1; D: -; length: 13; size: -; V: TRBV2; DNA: TGTGCCAGTATCACAGGACTCTCTGCTGAAGCTTTCTTT; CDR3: CASITGLSAEAFF
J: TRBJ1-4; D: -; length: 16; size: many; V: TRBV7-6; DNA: TGTGCCAGCAGCTTATTACGGCCGGGGTTGGATGAAAAACTGTTTTTT; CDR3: CASSLLRPGLDEKLFF